This TCR beta chain is from a study of beta chain features in type 1 diabetes. Points from the study as a whole: Patients showed naive, central memory and Treg TCRB repertoires that appeared more similar than those of healthy donors.

A word on this clone: Its antigen is not known.

About 120 mL of blood, on average, came from one heparinised draw per donor. CD4+ naive, central memory, regulatory and stem cell-like memory subsets were isolated by sorting on CD45RO/CCR7/CD25/CD127/CD95/CD27. This CDR3 has 14 amino acids. Germline V gene sequence: CDR1 ENHRY, CDR2 SYGVKD. Trimming pared 6 bases from V and 0 bases from J, leaving 12 bases between. What was sequenced were expressed TCRB transcripts, since all of the isolated RNA had been reverse transcribed. Assay used: immunoSEQ multiplex PCR; TCRdb lists only in-frame clones, some missing. The table includes roughly 450,000 clones, approximately 13% detected once.

V usage is TRBV10-3 and J usage is TRBJ2-7; D unresolved. The sample consisted of naive CD4+ T cells from blood. The sequence derives from a man in his thirties or forties in good health. CDR3 nucleotide sequence: TGTGCCATCAGCCGCGACCTGGGCTCCTACGAGCAGTACTTC. As protein: CAISRDLGSYEQYF.